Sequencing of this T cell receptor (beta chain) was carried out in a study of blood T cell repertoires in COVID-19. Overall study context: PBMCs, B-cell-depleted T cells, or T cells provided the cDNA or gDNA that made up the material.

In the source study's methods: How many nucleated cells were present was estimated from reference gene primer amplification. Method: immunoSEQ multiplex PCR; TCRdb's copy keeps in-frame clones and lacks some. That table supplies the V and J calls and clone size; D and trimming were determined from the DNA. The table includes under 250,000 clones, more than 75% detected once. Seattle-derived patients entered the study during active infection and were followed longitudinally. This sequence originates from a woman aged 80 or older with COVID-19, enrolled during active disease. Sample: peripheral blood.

CDR3 loop: CASSSLDVGRGYTF. The CDR3 nucleotides are TGCGCCAGCAGTTCCCTGGACGTGGGGAGGGGCTACACCTTC. This chain joins TRBV5-1 and TRBJ1-2; no definite D call. There are 14 residues in the CDR3. CDR1 is SGHRS, CDR2 YFSETQ, per germline. The V and J ends lost 5 bases and 8 bases respectively, with 19 bases between them. Full variable domain (remainder filled in from reference TRBV5-1 and TRBJ1-2): KAGVTQTPRYLIKTRGQQVTLSCSPISGHRSVSWYQQTPGQGLQFLFEYFSETQRNKGNFPGRFSGRQFSNSRSEMNVSTLELGDSALYLCASSSLDVGRGYTFGSGTRLTVV.